This T cell receptor (beta chain) was sequenced during a study of T cells in Graves' hyperthyroidism and ophthalmopathy (dated by TCRdb to the late 2010s). Looking at the study overall: Peripheral blood was collected at initial diagnosis, before any treatment. To identify distinguishing TCR V-J signatures, a discovery cohort of 90 to 100 patients was used, comprising 40 to 45 with Graves' ophthalmopathy and 57 with stable Graves' hyperthyroidism. An independent validation cohort of fewer than 20 hyperthyroidism patients and about 16 patients who later progressed to ophthalmopathy tested prospective prediction of ophthalmopathy. For training and testing, the 80 to 100 patients in the discovery cohort were randomly divided in a 7:3 ratio. In six Graves' hyperthyroidism patients, the study also compared T-cell repertoires from thyroid tissue with T-cell repertoires from blood. After blood sampling, hyperthyroidism patients were treated with methimazole at a starting dose of 30 mg daily, and ophthalmopathy patients were treated with high-dose intravenous methylprednisolone. The paper reports TCR Vbeta CDR3 sequencing of 140 or so peripheral blood samples: 43 ophthalmopathy, under 85 hyperthyroidism and approximately 17 progressor patients.

Trimmed from V: 3 bases; trimmed from J: 1 base; junction bases lacking a gene match: 7. Sequences DFQATT (CDR1) and SNEGSKA (CDR2) are obtained from the germline V gene (reference sequence). The CDR3 sequence holds 15 residues, the cysteine and phenylalanine included. Of all the DNA, just the CDR3 is kept, 45 bases in frame from base 1. The TCR beta CDR3 regions were amplified from RNA transcripts. The TCR CDR3 was subjected to a first round of RT-PCR using the HTBI primer set and the Qiagen OneStep RT-PCR kit. A second multiplex PCR round built the libraries, followed by size selection and purification. Paired-end sequencing of the libraries was performed with 100 bp reads on an Illumina HiSeq2000. Regarding the original processing steps: Raw data were processed with SOAPnuke, discarding reads with adapters, uncalled bases, mean Phred below 15, or no exact constant-primer or identifier match. COPE v1.2.5 was used to merge the high-quality paired reads, and each unique nucleotide sequence was defined as a clonotype. MiTCR v1.1 was used to align clonotypes to the IMGT TRBV, TRBD and TRBJ reference segments. Only V-J combinations with frequency above 0.0001, covering about 99% of repertoires, were analysed. The TCS score was defined as F50 (clonal expansion) divided by E x V (chaos), with BLOSUM62-based TCRdist calculated between CDR3 peptides within each V-J. Welch's t-statistics and random forest reduced approximately 520 V-J features to some 14, which were used in a naive Bayes classifier (R e1071). TCRdb trimmed the raw reads at Q25, called clones with MiXCR and kept productive beta chains. Each CDR3 protein appears once, grouped with its most common genes and DNA. The V and J calls follow TCRdb's processing rather than the paper's. Present in this sample are more than 350,000 distinct CDR3 sequences, approximately 15% of which were seen just once. The ten largest clones add up to roughly a fifth of the sample.

This clonotype was counted many times. Its antigen remains unidentified. Qualities for individual bases were not recorded, and no much larger clone is one base off. Ophthalmopathy patients had moderately to severely active disease, with a Clinical Activity Score of 3 or more, a NOSPECS grade of 4 or more, and a disease duration of less than 3 months. Any patient with an uncontrolled infection, another autoimmune disease, pregnancy or lactation was excluded. Diagnoses were established on the basis of clinical symptoms, serum thyroxine and TRAb, thyroid ultrasound, and orbital computed tomography. Ficoll-Paque density gradient centrifugation was used to isolate PBMCs from 10 ml of fresh peripheral blood. Trizol reagent was used to extract total RNA, and RNA quality was then checked on an Agilent 2100 Bioanalyzer. The full study reports these points: Sample size was not statistically predetermined, and investigators were not blinded to group allocation. In validation, progression to ophthalmopathy was predicted by the model with 55% to 71% sensitivity and 72.22% specificity, a median of about 6.8 months before onset. Most expanded thyroid clonotypes (frequency above 0.001) were also found in blood, which suggests that blood repertoires may mirror thyroid immune responses. In cross-validation, a model built on a 13 V-J signature told ophthalmopathy apart from stable hyperthyroidism with over 85% sensitivity and 81% to 82% specificity, and in testing the same model reached 80%/75%.

The rearranged segments are TRBV20-1 and TRBJ2-3; the junction holds 7 bases that match TRBD2. The material sequenced was blood. This TCR derives from a woman in her 30s with Graves' ophthalmopathy. For the CDR3, the sequence is CSARAKRGGTDTQYF. In nucleotides, the sequence is TGCAGTGCTAGGGCCAAGCGGGGCGGCACAGATACGCAGTATTTT.